This T cell receptor beta chain was retrieved from a study of T cells in pancreatic ductal adenocarcinoma (dated by TCRdb to 2017 to 2019). In the study overall: The work assessed suppressive cells as well as CD8+ T cells infiltrating resected pancreatic ductal adenocarcinoma, measuring their numbers, locations, and properties, in order to shed light on the adaptive T-cell response that occurs naturally.

The selected pancreatic ductal adenocarcinoma patients had received surgery without neoadjuvant therapy. Right after surgery, resected tumor tissue went into ice-cold media, and part of that tissue was flash frozen for DNA and RNA. Genomic DNA was extracted from six or seven PBMC and about 10 flash-frozen tumor specimens using the DNeasy Blood and Tissue Kit with Proteinase K and RNase treatment. As regards this clone: What antigen it recognizes has not been identified. There are no base qualities to consult, and no much larger clone falls within one base.

The immunoSEQ hsTCRB kit was used to amplify TCR beta CDR3 regions from genomic DNA. High-throughput TRB CDR3 sequencing was performed on an Illumina HiSeq system. The original pipeline was this. The immunoSEQ software was used to analyze the sequencing reads, and any nonproductive sequences containing premature stops or frame-shifts were left out. To calculate repertoire clonality, Shannon entropy was normalized by log2 of the number of unique productive sequences, and that value was subtracted from one. This immuneACCESS table, as held by TCRdb, lists in-frame sequences with V and J called but not all clones. Of the missing ones, under half trace to an unresolved V gene in checked studies; the others have no known cause. That table gives V, J and clone size, and the DNA gave D and trimming. This sample has approximately 2,500 clones in its table, and roughly 80% of those were observed once. Around 14% of the sample is held by the ten biggest clonotypes.

The germline V gene yields LGHNA for CDR1 and YSLEER for CDR2. The trim is 4 bases for V and 0 bases for J, with a gap of 10 bases between the germline ends. The CDR3 measures 14 amino acids from cysteine to phenylalanine. The entry retains the CDR3 DNA only, 42 bases that are in frame from base 1. The study at large found these results: No significant difference in T-cell clonality was found between tumor and blood, with mean clonality of approximately 0.1 in tumors and 0.072 in blood. Tumor versus blood clonality comparisons may be biased because tumors are enriched in CD45RO+ effector rather than naive T cells, biasing toward lower diversity. Blood samples had more total productive templates and 6.5 to 9.5-fold more unique clonotypes than tumor samples. Because inoperable disease is present at presentation in most pancreatic cancer patients, the resected cohort was biased toward the minority with early-stage disease.

Sequenced material: pancreatic tumor tissue. The sequence was collected from a human donor with pancreatic ductal adenocarcinoma. In this chain, TRBV4-3 is recombined with TRBJ2-7; TRBD2 might be the D gene, on 5 matching bases. Read as DNA, the sequence is TGCGCCAGCAGCCTCGGACTTAACTCCTACGAGCAGTACTTC. It translates as CASSLGLNSYEQYF.